This is a list of T cell receptor beta chains from one sample in a study of blood T cells in healthy people across ages. TCRdb used MiXCR to reprocess the 5' RACE reads, holding one entry per CDR3 protein. The table records hundreds of thousands of distinct CDR3 sequences, around two fifths of them present only once. Material: blood. Source of these receptors: a man between 60 and 70 years old in good health. Both conserved end residues are part of each CDR3. The order of the fields is CDR3 protein, CDR3 DNA, V gene, J gene, D gene, clone size. The D gene is left open where the match is weak. Clone size is given for some rows only: seen once, a few or many times, or a class if the clone is expanded.

CDR3 protein: CASSEALVLYEQYF
CDR3 DNA: TGTGCCAGCAGTGAAGCGCTTGTTCTCTACGAGCAGTACTTC
V gene: TRBV6-1
J gene: TRBJ2-7
D gene: NA
clone size: once

CDR3 protein: CASSPRPASSATQYF
CDR3 DNA: TGCGCCAGCAGCCCACGTCCGGCTAGTAGCGCGACCCAGTACTTC
V gene: TRBV5-1
J gene: TRBJ2-5
D gene: NA
clone size: many

CDR3 protein: CAWRPRYTEAFF
CDR3 DNA: TGTGCCTGGAGACCAAGGTACACTGAAGCTTTCTTT
V gene: TRBV30
J gene: TRBJ1-1
D gene: NA
clone size: NA

CDR3 protein: CASSLDELREQYF
CDR3 DNA: TGTGCCAGCAGCTTAGACGAGCTGCGGGAGCAGTACTTC
V gene: TRBV11-3
J gene: TRBJ2-7
D gene: NA
clone size: few

CDR3 protein: CASSSSQGGSTSQETQYF
CDR3 DNA: TGTGCCAGCAGCTCATCACAGGGGGGGTCTACCTCCCAAGAGACCCAGTACTTC
V gene: TRBV7-2
J gene: TRBJ2-5
D gene: NA
clone size: NA

CDR3 protein: CASSPGTTLEKQYF
CDR3 DNA: TGTGCCAGCAGTCCCGGGACTACCCTCGAGAAGCAGTACTTC
V gene: TRBV27
J gene: TRBJ2-7
D gene: TRBD2
clone size: NA

CDR3 protein: CASSATTGAYGYTF
CDR3 DNA: TGTGCCAGCAGCGCAACGACAGGGGCCTATGGCTACACCTTC
V gene: TRBV7-8
J gene: TRBJ1-2
D gene: TRBD1
clone size: NA

CDR3 protein: CASSSFSGGARNEQFF
CDR3 DNA: TGTGCCAGCAGCTCCTTTAGCGGGGGGGCGAGGAATGAGCAGTTCTTC
V gene: TRBV7-2
J gene: TRBJ2-1
D gene: TRBD2
clone size: NA

CDR3 protein: CSVVRLLSYNEQFF
CDR3 DNA: TGCAGCGTTGTTCGGCTCCTCTCCTACAATGAGCAGTTCTTC
V gene: TRBV29-1
J gene: TRBJ2-1
D gene: NA
clone size: many

CDR3 protein: CASRYSGGAYNEQFF
CDR3 DNA: TGTGCCAGCAGATATAGCGGGGGGGCCTACAATGAGCAGTTCTTC
V gene: TRBV12-3/TRBV12-4
J gene: TRBJ2-1
D gene: TRBD2
clone size: NA

CDR3 protein: CSALPTDRDTEAFF
CDR3 DNA: TGCAGCGCGCTACCGACAGATAGGGACACTGAAGCTTTCTTT
V gene: TRBV29-1
J gene: TRBJ1-1
D gene: NA
clone size: NA

CDR3 protein: CSVERQGANEQFF
CDR3 DNA: TGCAGCGTTGAACGGCAGGGTGCGAATGAGCAGTTCTTC
V gene: TRBV29-1
J gene: TRBJ2-1
D gene: NA
clone size: few

CDR3 protein: CASSPWTGGGYNEQFF
CDR3 DNA: TGTGCCAGCTCACCATGGACAGGGGGCGGCTACAATGAGCAGTTCTTC
V gene: TRBV18
J gene: TRBJ2-1
D gene: TRBD1
clone size: many

CDR3 protein: CAASDPATADEQFF
CDR3 DNA: TGTGCCGCCAGCGATCCAGCGACCGCTGATGAGCAGTTCTTC
V gene: TRBV12-3/TRBV12-4
J gene: TRBJ2-1
D gene: NA
clone size: NA

CDR3 protein: CASSLPLLRETQYF
CDR3 DNA: TGTGCCAGCAGCTTACCGCTGCTCCGAGAGACCCAGTACTTC
V gene: TRBV5-6
J gene: TRBJ2-5
D gene: NA
clone size: many

CDR3 protein: CSARKGALNSPLHF
CDR3 DNA: TGCAGTGCTAGGAAGGGGGCGTTAAATTCACCCCTCCACTTT
V gene: TRBV20-1
J gene: TRBJ1-6
D gene: TRBD1
clone size: NA

CDR3 protein: CGSRDYGYTF
CDR3 DNA: TGTGGATCCAGGGACTATGGCTACACCTTC
V gene: TRBV3-1
J gene: TRBJ1-2
D gene: NA
clone size: NA

CDR3 protein: CASSFRDRGYTEAFF
CDR3 DNA: TGTGCCAGCAGCTTCCGGGACAGGGGGTACACTGAAGCTTTCTTT
V gene: TRBV7-2
J gene: TRBJ1-1
D gene: TRBD1
clone size: NA

CDR3 protein: CASSQGADTDVNTQYF
CDR3 DNA: TGCGCCAGCAGCCAAGGGGCGGACACGGACGTCAATACGCAGTATTTT
V gene: TRBV4-1
J gene: TRBJ2-3
D gene: NA
clone size: NA

CDR3 protein: CSVGVADRQGPYEQYF
CDR3 DNA: TGCAGCGTTGGAGTGGCGGACCGCCAAGGGCCCTACGAGCAGTACTTC
V gene: TRBV29-1
J gene: TRBJ2-7
D gene: NA
clone size: NA

CDR3 protein: CASREQGANSPFHF
CDR3 DNA: TGTGCTAGCAGGGAACAGGGGGCGAATTCACCCTTCCACTTT
V gene: TRBV6-2/TRBV6-3
J gene: TRBJ1-6
D gene: TRBD1
clone size: NA

CDR3 protein: CASRLKNTGELFF
CDR3 DNA: TGTGCCAGCAGACTAAAGAACACCGGGGAGCTGTTTTTT
V gene: TRBV6-5
J gene: TRBJ2-2
D gene: NA
clone size: NA

CDR3 protein: CATSDYTDTQYF
CDR3 DNA: TGTGCCACCAGTGATTACACAGATACGCAGTATTTT
V gene: TRBV24-1
J gene: TRBJ2-3
D gene: NA
clone size: NA

CDR3 protein: CASSVGGSPYTDTQYF
CDR3 DNA: TGTGCCAGCAGCGTAGGTGGGAGCCCTTACACAGATACGCAGTATTTT
V gene: TRBV9
J gene: TRBJ2-3
D gene: NA
clone size: NA

CDR3 protein: CASSFKGPYYNEQFF
CDR3 DNA: TGTGCCAGCAGCTTTAAGGGACCATACTACAATGAGCAGTTCTTC
V gene: TRBV5-6
J gene: TRBJ2-1
D gene: NA
clone size: NA

CDR3 protein: CASSGQNPYNEQFF
CDR3 DNA: TGTGCCAGCAGTGGACAGAACCCCTACAATGAGCAGTTCTTC
V gene: TRBV2
J gene: TRBJ2-1
D gene: NA
clone size: NA

CDR3 protein: CASSQTASGVYGYTF
CDR3 DNA: TGTGCCAGCAGTCAAACTGCTTCAGGGGTCTATGGCTACACCTTC
V gene: TRBV3-1
J gene: TRBJ1-2
D gene: NA
clone size: once

CDR3 protein: CSASGSFGYGYTF
CDR3 DNA: TGCAGTGCGTCAGGGTCGTTCGGCTATGGCTACACCTTC
V gene: TRBV20-1
J gene: TRBJ1-2
D gene: NA
clone size: NA

CDR3 protein: CASSQEVLRETQYF
CDR3 DNA: TGTGCCAGCAGCCAAGAGGTCCTTCGAGAGACCCAGTACTTC
V gene: TRBV6-1
J gene: TRBJ2-5
D gene: NA
clone size: NA

CDR3 protein: CASTPRGGARYNEQFF
CDR3 DNA: TGTGCCAGCACCCCTCGCGGCGGGGCGAGGTACAATGAGCAGTTCTTC
V gene: TRBV11-2
J gene: TRBJ2-1
D gene: NA
clone size: many

CDR3 protein: CTSSTALIPYEQYF
CDR3 DNA: TGTACCAGCAGTACGGCCCTTATCCCCTACGAGCAGTACTTC
V gene: TRBV12-3/TRBV12-4
J gene: TRBJ2-7
D gene: NA
clone size: NA

CDR3 protein: CSARIPQGGNYEQYF
CDR3 DNA: TGCAGTGCTAGAATCCCCCAGGGAGGGAACTACGAGCAGTACTTC
V gene: TRBV20-1
J gene: TRBJ2-7
D gene: TRBD2
clone size: NA

CDR3 protein: CASSFLRAHEQYF
CDR3 DNA: TGTGCCAGCAGTTTTCTGAGGGCCCACGAGCAGTACTTC
V gene: TRBV12-3/TRBV12-4
J gene: TRBJ2-7
D gene: NA
clone size: few

CDR3 protein: CASSQMMYTEAFF
CDR3 DNA: TGTGCCAGCAGCCAAATGATGTACACTGAAGCTTTCTTT
V gene: TRBV3-1
J gene: TRBJ1-1
D gene: NA
clone size: few

CDR3 protein: CASSYVGAMTDTQYF
CDR3 DNA: TGTGCCAGCAGTTATGTGGGGGCGATGACAGATACGCAGTATTTT
V gene: TRBV11-2
J gene: TRBJ2-3
D gene: NA
clone size: NA

CDR3 protein: CASRDTGTGGGYTF
CDR3 DNA: TGTGCCAGCAGAGATACCGGGACAGGGGGTGGCTACACCTTC
V gene: TRBV28
J gene: TRBJ1-2
D gene: TRBD1
clone size: NA

CDR3 protein: CASSYSAGNQPQHF
CDR3 DNA: TGTGCCAGCAGTTACTCGGCAGGCAATCAGCCCCAGCATTTT
V gene: TRBV6-2/TRBV6-3
J gene: TRBJ1-5
D gene: NA
clone size: few

CDR3 protein: CASSDPRDREPYEQYF
CDR3 DNA: TGTGCCAGCAGTGACCCTCGGGACAGGGAACCCTACGAGCAGTACTTC
V gene: TRBV25-1
J gene: TRBJ2-7
D gene: TRBD1
clone size: NA

CDR3 protein: CASSLGSGPTRNIQYF
CDR3 DNA: TGTGCCAGCAGCTTAGGGTCGGGGCCGACCCGCAACATTCAGTACTTC
V gene: TRBV7-2
J gene: TRBJ2-4
D gene: NA
clone size: few

CDR3 protein: CASSQDLTRLGEQYF
CDR3 DNA: TGTGCCAGCAGCCAAGATCTGACTAGATTGGGTGAGCAGTACTTC
V gene: TRBV3-1
J gene: TRBJ2-5
D gene: NA
clone size: few

CDR3 protein: CVSSETSGANVLTF
CDR3 DNA: TGTGTCAGCTCTGAAACCTCTGGGGCCAACGTCCTGACTTTC
V gene: TRBV12-3/TRBV12-4
J gene: TRBJ2-6
D gene: NA
clone size: NA

CDR3 protein: CSARAPVRGFTDTQYF
CDR3 DNA: TGCAGTGCTAGAGCCCCCGTGAGGGGCTTCACAGATACGCAGTATTTT
V gene: TRBV20-1
J gene: TRBJ2-3
D gene: NA
clone size: NA

CDR3 protein: CASRPGTSGMEQYF
CDR3 DNA: TGTGCCAGCAGGCCCGGGACTAGCGGGATGGAGCAGTACTTC
V gene: TRBV6-2/TRBV6-3
J gene: TRBJ2-4
D gene: TRBD2
clone size: NA

CDR3 protein: CSARGLTPGGRNTGELFF
CDR3 DNA: TGCAGTGCTAGAGGTCTCACGCCAGGGGGGAGGAACACCGGGGAGCTGTTTTTT
V gene: TRBV20-1
J gene: TRBJ2-2
D gene: NA
clone size: NA

CDR3 protein: CASSSLISEQFF
CDR3 DNA: TGCGCCAGCAGCTCCCTTATAAGTGAGCAGTTCTTC
V gene: TRBV5-1
J gene: TRBJ2-1
D gene: NA
clone size: few

CDR3 protein: CSVGGDSHYGYTF
CDR3 DNA: TGCAGCGTGGGCGGGGACAGCCATTATGGCTACACCTTC
V gene: TRBV29-1
J gene: TRBJ1-2
D gene: TRBD1
clone size: few

CDR3 protein: CATSRDPLPGRETQYF
CDR3 DNA: TGTGCCACCAGCAGAGATCCCCTTCCAGGGCGGGAGACCCAGTACTTC
V gene: TRBV15
J gene: TRBJ2-5
D gene: NA
clone size: NA

CDR3 protein: CASSLERRSGAFF
CDR3 DNA: TGTGCCAGCAGCTTAGAACGCCGCTCGGGGGCTTTCTTT
V gene: TRBV7-2
J gene: TRBJ1-1
D gene: NA
clone size: NA

CDR3 protein: CASSLGLGTGYNEQFF
CDR3 DNA: TGCGCCAGCAGCTTGGGGCTCGGGACAGGGTACAATGAGCAGTTCTTC
V gene: TRBV5-1
J gene: TRBJ2-1
D gene: TRBD1
clone size: few

CDR3 protein: CASSDDTQETQYF
CDR3 DNA: TGTGCCAGCAGTGACGACACCCAAGAGACCCAGTACTTC
V gene: TRBV2
J gene: TRBJ2-5
D gene: NA
clone size: NA

CDR3 protein: CASSLFGRGESGANVLTF
CDR3 DNA: TGCGCCAGCAGCTTATTTGGCAGGGGTGAATCTGGGGCCAACGTCCTGACTTTC
V gene: TRBV5-1
J gene: TRBJ2-6
D gene: NA
clone size: NA

CDR3 protein: CASSSTGFEPQHF
CDR3 DNA: TGTGCCAGCAGTTCGACAGGGTTCGAACCCCAGCATTTT
V gene: TRBV27
J gene: TRBJ1-5
D gene: TRBD1
clone size: NA

CDR3 protein: CASRLVSGQGNTGELFF
CDR3 DNA: TGTGCCAGTAGATTGGTGTCGGGACAGGGGAACACCGGGGAGCTGTTTTTT
V gene: TRBV19
J gene: TRBJ2-2
D gene: TRBD1
clone size: NA